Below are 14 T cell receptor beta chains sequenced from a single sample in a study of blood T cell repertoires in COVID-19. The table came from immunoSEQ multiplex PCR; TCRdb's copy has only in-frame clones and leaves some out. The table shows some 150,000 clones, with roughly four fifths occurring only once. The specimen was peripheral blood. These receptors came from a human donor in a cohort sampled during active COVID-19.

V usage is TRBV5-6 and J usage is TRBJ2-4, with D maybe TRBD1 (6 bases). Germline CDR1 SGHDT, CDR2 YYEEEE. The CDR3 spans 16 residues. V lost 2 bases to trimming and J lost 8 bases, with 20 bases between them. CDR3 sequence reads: CASSFITGTFLDIQYF. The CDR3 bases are TGTGCCAGCAGCTTTATAACCGGGACATTTTTAGACATTCAGTACTTC.

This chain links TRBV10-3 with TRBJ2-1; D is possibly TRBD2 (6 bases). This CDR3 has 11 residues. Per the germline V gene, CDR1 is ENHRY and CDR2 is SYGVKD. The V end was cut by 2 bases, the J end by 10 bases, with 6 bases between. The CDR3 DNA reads TGTGCCATCAGTGAGGGGGGGGAGCAGTTCTTC. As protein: CAISEGGEQFF.

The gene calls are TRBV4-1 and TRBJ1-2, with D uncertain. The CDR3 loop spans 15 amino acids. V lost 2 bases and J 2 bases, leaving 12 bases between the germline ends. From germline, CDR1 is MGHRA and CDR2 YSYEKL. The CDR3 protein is CASSQRLAANYGYTF. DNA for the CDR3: TGCGCCAGCAGCCAAAGATTGGCGGCGAACTATGGCTACACCTTC.

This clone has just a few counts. CDR3 loop: CASSLQSSPLHF. The DNA for the CDR3 is TGTGCCAGCAGCCTCCAGTCTTCACCCCTCCACTTT. The chain couples TRBV11-2 to TRBJ1-6, with D hard to call. The CDR3 spans 12 residues. The V and J ends lost 5 bases and 9 bases respectively, with 8 bases between them. The germline CDR1 and CDR2 sequences are SGHAT and FQNNGV.

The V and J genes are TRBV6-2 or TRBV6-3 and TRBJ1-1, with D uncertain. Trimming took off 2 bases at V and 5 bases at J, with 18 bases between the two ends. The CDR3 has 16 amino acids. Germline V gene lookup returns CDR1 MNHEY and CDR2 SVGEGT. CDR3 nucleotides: TGTGCCAGCAGTTACGTCCTGGGCTCCAGGAGGACTGAAGCTTTCTTT. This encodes CASSYVLGSRRTEAFF.

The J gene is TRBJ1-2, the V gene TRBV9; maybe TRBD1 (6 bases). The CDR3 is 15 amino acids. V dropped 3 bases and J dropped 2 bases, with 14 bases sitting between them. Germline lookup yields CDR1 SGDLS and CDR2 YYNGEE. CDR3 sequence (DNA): TGTGCCAGCAGCGCAACCGACAGGCTCAACTATGGCTACACCTTC. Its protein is CASSATDRLNYGYTF.

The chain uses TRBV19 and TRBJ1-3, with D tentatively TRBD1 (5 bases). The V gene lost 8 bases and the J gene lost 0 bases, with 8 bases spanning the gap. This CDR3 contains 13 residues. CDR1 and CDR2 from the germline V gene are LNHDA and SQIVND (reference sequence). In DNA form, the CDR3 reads TGTGCCAGTTCACAGGCCTCTGGAAACACCATATATTTT. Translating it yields CASSQASGNTIYF.

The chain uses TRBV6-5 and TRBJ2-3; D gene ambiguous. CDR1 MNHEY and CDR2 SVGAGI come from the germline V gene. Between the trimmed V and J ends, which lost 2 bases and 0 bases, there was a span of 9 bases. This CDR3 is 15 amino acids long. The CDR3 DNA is TGTGCCAGCAGTTACACGGCTAGAAGCACAGATACGCAGTATTTT. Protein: CASSYTARSTDTQYF.

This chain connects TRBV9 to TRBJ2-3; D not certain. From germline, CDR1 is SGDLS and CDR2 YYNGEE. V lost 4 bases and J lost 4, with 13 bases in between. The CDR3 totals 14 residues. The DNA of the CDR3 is TGTGCCAGCAGCCGCTTCTCATTAGCAGATACGCAGTATTTT. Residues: CASSRFSLADTQYF. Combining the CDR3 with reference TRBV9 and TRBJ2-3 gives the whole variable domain DSGVTQTPKHLITATGQRVTLRCSPRSGDLSVYWYQQSLDQGLQFLIQYYNGEERAKGNILERFSAQQFPDLHSELNLSSLELGDSALYFCASSRFSLADTQYFGPGTRLTVL.

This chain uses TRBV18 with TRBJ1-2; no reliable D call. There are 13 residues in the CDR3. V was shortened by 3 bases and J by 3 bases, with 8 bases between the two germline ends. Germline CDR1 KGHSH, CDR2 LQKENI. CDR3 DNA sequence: TGTGCCAGCTCACCGCGGGCGGACTATGGCTACACCTTC. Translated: CASSPRADYGYTF.

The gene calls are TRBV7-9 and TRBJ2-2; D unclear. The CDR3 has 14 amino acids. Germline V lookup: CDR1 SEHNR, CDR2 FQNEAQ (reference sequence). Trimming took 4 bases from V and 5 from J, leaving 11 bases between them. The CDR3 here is CASSSERKTGELFF. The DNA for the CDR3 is TGTGCCAGCAGCTCGGAGCGCAAGACCGGGGAGCTGTTTTTT.

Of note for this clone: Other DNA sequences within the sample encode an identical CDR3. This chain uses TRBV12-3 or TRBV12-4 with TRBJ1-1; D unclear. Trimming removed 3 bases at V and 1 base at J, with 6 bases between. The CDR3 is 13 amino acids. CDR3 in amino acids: CASSLAGNTEAFF. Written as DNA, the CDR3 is TGTGCCAGCAGTTTGGCGGGGAACACTGAAGCTTTCTTT.

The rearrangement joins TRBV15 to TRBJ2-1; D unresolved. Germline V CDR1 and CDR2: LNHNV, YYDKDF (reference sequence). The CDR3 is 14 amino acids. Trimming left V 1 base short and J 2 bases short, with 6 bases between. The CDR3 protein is CATSRGATYNEQFF. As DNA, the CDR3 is TGTGCCACCAGCAGAGGAGCGACCTACAATGAGCAGTTCTTC. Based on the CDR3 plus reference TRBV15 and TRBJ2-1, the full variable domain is DAMVIQNPRYQVTQFGKPVTLSCSQTLNHNVMYWYQQKSSQAPKLLFHYYDKDFNNEADTPDNFQSRRPNTSFCFLDIRSPGLGDTAMYLCATSRGATYNEQFFGPGTRLTVL.

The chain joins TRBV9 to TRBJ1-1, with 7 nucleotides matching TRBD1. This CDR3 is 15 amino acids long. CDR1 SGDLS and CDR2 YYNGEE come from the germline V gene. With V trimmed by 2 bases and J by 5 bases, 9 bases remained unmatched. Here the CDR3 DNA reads TGTGCCAGCAGCGTCCCCAAAGGGGGCTTGACTGAAGCTTTCTTT. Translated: CASSVPKGGLTEAFF.